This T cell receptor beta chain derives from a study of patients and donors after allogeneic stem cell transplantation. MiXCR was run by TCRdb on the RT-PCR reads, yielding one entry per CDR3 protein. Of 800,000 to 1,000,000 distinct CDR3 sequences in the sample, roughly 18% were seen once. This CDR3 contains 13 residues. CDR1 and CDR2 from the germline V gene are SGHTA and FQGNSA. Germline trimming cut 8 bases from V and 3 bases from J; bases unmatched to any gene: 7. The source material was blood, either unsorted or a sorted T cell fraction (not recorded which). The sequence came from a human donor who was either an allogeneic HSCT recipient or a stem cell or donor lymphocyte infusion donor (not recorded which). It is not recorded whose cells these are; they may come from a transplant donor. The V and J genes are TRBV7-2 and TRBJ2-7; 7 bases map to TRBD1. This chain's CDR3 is CASALTGDYEQYF. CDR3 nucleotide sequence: TGTGCCAGCGCACTAACAGGGGACTACGAGCAGTACTTC.